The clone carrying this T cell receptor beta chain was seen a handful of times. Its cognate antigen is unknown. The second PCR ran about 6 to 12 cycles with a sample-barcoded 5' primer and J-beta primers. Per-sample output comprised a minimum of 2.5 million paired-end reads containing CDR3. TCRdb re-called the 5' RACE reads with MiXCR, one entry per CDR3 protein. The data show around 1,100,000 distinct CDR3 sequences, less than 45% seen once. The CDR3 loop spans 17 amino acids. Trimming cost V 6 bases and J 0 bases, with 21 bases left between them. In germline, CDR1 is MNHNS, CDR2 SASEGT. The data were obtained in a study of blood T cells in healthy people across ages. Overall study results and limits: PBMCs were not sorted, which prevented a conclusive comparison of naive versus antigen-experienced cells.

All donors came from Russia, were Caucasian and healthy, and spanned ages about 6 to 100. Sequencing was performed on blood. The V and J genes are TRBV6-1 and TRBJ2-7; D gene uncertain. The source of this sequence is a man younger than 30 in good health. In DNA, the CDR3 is TGTGCCAGCAGCCAGTCCACAGCTCCTGCCAGCTCCTACGAGCAGTACTTC. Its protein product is CASSQSTAPASSYEQYF.